The rows below give T cell receptor beta chains drawn from one sample of a study of blood T cell repertoires in COVID-19. Sequenced by immunoSEQ multiplex PCR; TCRdb stores in-frame clones only, minus some. The sample includes 150,000 to 200,000 clones, about 91% seen only once; the top ten take roughly 3.7%. Sequenced sample: peripheral blood. The origin of the receptors is a woman in her twenties or thirties with acute or convalescent COVID-19. CDR3s include the opening cysteine and the closing phenylalanine or tryptophan. Each record gives: CDR3 DNA, CDR3 protein, J gene, clone size, V gene, D gene. The D gene is left open where the match is weak. Some rows have no size entry. The others give once, few or many, or a class for an expanded clone.

cdr3_nt: TGTGCCAGCAGTGCAATCGGGACTAGCGGAAGCTCCTACGAGCAGTACTTC
cdr3_aa: CASSAIGTSGSSYEQYF
j_call: TRBJ2-7
clone_size: -
v_call: TRBV6-1
d_call: TRBD2

cdr3_nt: TGTGCCAGCAGCCCCGGTCTAGCGGGATTGAATCCAGATACGCAGTATTTT
cdr3_aa: CASSPGLAGLNPDTQYF
j_call: TRBJ2-3
clone_size: -
v_call: TRBV3-1/TRBV3-2
d_call: TRBD2

cdr3_nt: TGTGCCACCAGCAGAGCCCCCCTAGCGGCCCTGGACTACAATGAGCAGTTCTTC
cdr3_aa: CATSRAPLAALDYNEQFF
j_call: TRBJ2-1
clone_size: -
v_call: TRBV15
d_call: TRBD2

cdr3_nt: TGTGCCAGCAGCCCGTTTCAGGGGGCGCGAAACACCATATATTTT
cdr3_aa: CASSPFQGARNTIYF
j_call: TRBJ1-3
clone_size: -
v_call: TRBV11-2
d_call: TRBD1

cdr3_nt: TGTGCCAGCAGCCTAGACCCGGGGGTCACTGAAGCTTTCTTT
cdr3_aa: CASSLDPGVTEAFF
j_call: TRBJ1-1
clone_size: -
v_call: TRBV9
d_call: -

cdr3_nt: TGCGCCAGCAGCCGTTACCAGGACACGAGCTCCTACGAGCAGTACTTC
cdr3_aa: CASSRYQDTSSYEQYF
j_call: TRBJ2-7
clone_size: -
v_call: TRBV4-1
d_call: -

cdr3_nt: TGTGCCAGCAGTTACGGGACACTTGGAAACACCATATATTTT
cdr3_aa: CASSYGTLGNTIYF
j_call: TRBJ1-3
clone_size: -
v_call: TRBV28
d_call: -

cdr3_nt: TGTGCCAGCAGCGTAGAGGGGTACGAGCAGTACTTC
cdr3_aa: CASSVEGYEQYF
j_call: TRBJ2-7
clone_size: -
v_call: TRBV9
d_call: -

cdr3_nt: TGCGCCAGCAGCCCTCGACAGGGCGATTCACCCCTCCACTTT
cdr3_aa: CASSPRQGDSPLHF
j_call: TRBJ1-6
clone_size: -
v_call: TRBV4-1
d_call: TRBD1

cdr3_nt: TGCGTTATCGGGGGAGGGGAATTCAGTGAGGAGACCCAGTACTTC
cdr3_aa: CVIGGGEFSEETQYF
j_call: TRBJ2-5
clone_size: -
v_call: TRBV23-1
d_call: TRBD2

cdr3_nt: TGTGCCAGCAGCTTAGAGGGCTGGGGGGGGCATTTCTTT
cdr3_aa: CASSLEGWGGHFF
j_call: TRBJ1-1
clone_size: once
v_call: TRBV11-2
d_call: -

cdr3_nt: TGTGCCAGCAGTTTATTCGGGGGGCACAATGAGCAGTTCTTC
cdr3_aa: CASSLFGGHNEQFF
j_call: TRBJ2-1
clone_size: -
v_call: TRBV28
d_call: -

cdr3_nt: TGTGCCAGCAGCTTAGCAGGCCTTGAAGCTTTCTTT
cdr3_aa: CASSLAGLEAFF
j_call: TRBJ1-1
clone_size: -
v_call: TRBV11-3
d_call: -

cdr3_nt: TGTGCCAGCAGTCTTAACTATGGCTACACCTTC
cdr3_aa: CASSLNYGYTF
j_call: TRBJ1-2
clone_size: -
v_call: TRBV2
d_call: -

cdr3_nt: TGTGCTAGTGGCCAAGCATTAGGGGAGGGGGAGAACACTGAAGCTTTCTTT
cdr3_aa: CASGQALGEGENTEAFF
j_call: TRBJ1-1
clone_size: -
v_call: TRBV12-5
d_call: -

cdr3_nt: TGTGCCAGCTCACTCAGAGGACTGGGAGGTGACATTCAGTACTTC
cdr3_aa: CASSLRGLGGDIQYF
j_call: TRBJ2-4
clone_size: -
v_call: TRBV18
d_call: -

cdr3_nt: TGTGCCAGCAGCTTAGGGCAGGGGGACACAGATACGCAGTATTTT
cdr3_aa: CASSLGQGDTDTQYF
j_call: TRBJ2-3
clone_size: -
v_call: TRBV7-2
d_call: TRBD1

cdr3_nt: TGTGCCAGCAGCCAAAGAGAAAGTGAGCAGTTCTTC
cdr3_aa: CASSQRESEQFF
j_call: TRBJ2-1
clone_size: -
v_call: TRBV14
d_call: -

cdr3_nt: TGTGCCAGTAGTGTGGGGGACAGAAGAATCACAGATACGCAGTATTTT
cdr3_aa: CASSVGDRRITDTQYF
j_call: TRBJ2-3
clone_size: -
v_call: TRBV19
d_call: TRBD1

cdr3_nt: TGTGCCAGCAGCTTTCTCCTTGGAAACACCATATATTTT
cdr3_aa: CASSFLLGNTIYF
j_call: TRBJ1-3
clone_size: -
v_call: TRBV7-2
d_call: -

cdr3_nt: TGCGCCAGCAGGGCCGACAGGGTTACTGAAGCTTTCTTT
cdr3_aa: CASRADRVTEAFF
j_call: TRBJ1-1
clone_size: -
v_call: TRBV10-1
d_call: TRBD1

cdr3_nt: TGTGCCAGCAACTTACAGGGGGCGATGAACACTGAAGCTTTCTTT
cdr3_aa: CASNLQGAMNTEAFF
j_call: TRBJ1-1
clone_size: -
v_call: TRBV5-4
d_call: TRBD1

cdr3_nt: TGTGCCAGCTCACCAAGCGGCGGGAGGAGGATCTACAATGAGCAGTTCTTC
cdr3_aa: CASSPSGGRRIYNEQFF
j_call: TRBJ2-1
clone_size: -
v_call: TRBV18
d_call: TRBD2

cdr3_nt: TGTGCCATGAGCTCCTACAATGAGCAGTTCTTC
cdr3_aa: CAMSSYNEQFF
j_call: TRBJ2-1
clone_size: -
v_call: TRBV10-3
d_call: -

cdr3_nt: TGTGCCAGCAGCTTAGCGAGGCGGTTCCGCTCCTACAATGAGCAGTTCTTC
cdr3_aa: CASSLARRFRSYNEQFF
j_call: TRBJ2-1
clone_size: few
v_call: TRBV7-8
d_call: -

cdr3_nt: TGTGCCAGCAGTCCGGAGGGGACTGTTGGCACTGAAGCTTTCTTT
cdr3_aa: CASSPEGTVGTEAFF
j_call: TRBJ1-1
clone_size: few
v_call: TRBV2
d_call: -

cdr3_nt: TGTGCCAGCAGCCCCGGGACAGGGGCGGGAATCTACACCTTC
cdr3_aa: CASSPGTGAGIYTF
j_call: TRBJ1-2
clone_size: -
v_call: TRBV16
d_call: TRBD1

cdr3_nt: TGCGCCAGCATGGGACAGATCCAAGAGACCCAGTACTTC
cdr3_aa: CASMGQIQETQYF
j_call: TRBJ2-5
clone_size: few
v_call: TRBV5-1
d_call: TRBD1

cdr3_nt: TGTGCCAGCAGCTTAGGGGGGCGGGAGCTGTTTTTT
cdr3_aa: CASSLGGRELFF
j_call: TRBJ2-2
clone_size: many
v_call: TRBV7-9
d_call: -

cdr3_nt: TGTGCCAGCAGCTCGTGGGACACAAATCAGCCCCAGCATTTT
cdr3_aa: CASSSWDTNQPQHF
j_call: TRBJ1-5
clone_size: -
v_call: TRBV7-9
d_call: -

cdr3_nt: TGTGCCAGCAGCCAGAATACGGGGCCCCAGCATTTT
cdr3_aa: CASSQNTGPQHF
j_call: TRBJ1-5
clone_size: -
v_call: TRBV3-1/TRBV3-2
d_call: -

cdr3_nt: TGTGCCACCATGGGGCAGGATAGCTCCTACAATGAGCAGTTCTTC
cdr3_aa: CATMGQDSSYNEQFF
j_call: TRBJ2-1
clone_size: -
v_call: TRBV6-5
d_call: -